Below are 6 T cell receptor beta chains sequenced from a single sample in a study of monozygotic twins with inflammatory bowel disease. One entry per CDR3 protein, without DNA, is what TCRdb gives after re-calling the 5' RACE reads. This listing includes roughly 300,000 distinct CDR3 sequences. The material sequenced was blood. The receptors were sampled from a human donor with ulcerative colitis or Crohn's disease, or a healthy co-twin of an affected twin (not recorded which).

The chain couples TRBV6-5 to TRBJ2-7; TCRdb proposes TRBD1, but this gene call is untestable without DNA. Germline values: CDR1 MNHEY, CDR2 SVGAGI. CDR3 length: 13 residues. The CDR3 protein is CASSYGPPIEQYF.

The chain employs TRBV20-1 and TRBJ2-1; TCRdb selects TRBD2, and the lack of DNA leaves this call unchecked. The CDR3 contains 15 residues. Germline V gives CDR1 DFQATT, CDR2 SNEGSKA (reference sequence). This CDR3 reads CSARPGTSGRSEQFF.

The rearrangement joins TRBV12-3 or TRBV12-4 to TRBJ1-5; lacking DNA, the TRBD1 call made by TCRdb goes unchecked. This CDR3 contains 16 residues. The CDR3 region is CASSLDNRGRPQPQHF.

The rearrangement joins TRBV4-2 to TRBJ2-7. The CDR3 sequence is 12 residues long. Germline V gene lookup returns CDR1 LGHNA and CDR2 YNFKEQ. The CDR3 loop is CASSHGNYEQYF.

The chain couples TRBV27 to TRBJ2-1; TCRdb's assignment of TRBD2 cannot be checked, as there is no DNA. Germline V gives CDR1 MNHEY, CDR2 SMNVEV (reference sequence). The length of the CDR3 is 16 residues. CDR3 protein: CASSAYLAGGDDEQFF.

This rearrangement joins TRBV9 to TRBJ2-5; no DNA is available, so the TRBD2 call from TCRdb remains unchecked. The CDR3 runs to 16 residues. Germline V CDR1 and CDR2: SGDLS, YYNGEE. The CDR3 here is CASSVSSGRSQETQYF.